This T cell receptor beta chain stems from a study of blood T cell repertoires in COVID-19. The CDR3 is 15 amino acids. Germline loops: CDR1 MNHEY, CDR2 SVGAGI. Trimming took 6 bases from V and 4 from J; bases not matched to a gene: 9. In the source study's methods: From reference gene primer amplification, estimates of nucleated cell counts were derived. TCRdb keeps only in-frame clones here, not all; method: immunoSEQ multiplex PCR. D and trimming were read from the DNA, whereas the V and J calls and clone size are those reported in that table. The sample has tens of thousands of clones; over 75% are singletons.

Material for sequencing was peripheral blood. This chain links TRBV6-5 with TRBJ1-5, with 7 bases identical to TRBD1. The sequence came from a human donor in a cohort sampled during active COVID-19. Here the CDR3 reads CASSRQGGRNQPQHF. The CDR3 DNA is TGTGCCAGCAGCCGACAGGGAGGTCGGAATCAGCCCCAGCATTTT.